The rows below give T cell receptor beta chains drawn from one sample of a study of cytomegalovirus exposure and HLA in healthy donors. Repertoires were generated with immunoSEQ multiplex PCR, while TCRdb's copy carries only in-frame clones and drops some. The sample holds 170,000 or so clones, roughly 80% seen once. Source material: PBMCs. The receptor set was obtained from a woman in her 50s in good health and CMV-seropositive. Both conserved end residues are part of each CDR3. The D gene is left open where the match is weak. Where a row states a size, it is once, few, many or the class of an expanded clone; other rows omit it.

J: TRBJ1-1; D: .; size: .; V: TRBV10-3; CDR3: CAISEGWGEDTEAFF; DNA: TGTGCCATCAGTGAAGGCTGGGGGGAGGACACTGAAGCTTTCTTT
J: TRBJ2-1; D: TRBD2; size: .; V: TRBV6-1; CDR3: CASSEGSSGDRQFF; DNA: TGTGCCAGCAGTGAGGGATCCAGCGGGGACCGGCAGTTCTTC
J: TRBJ1-6; D: .; size: .; V: TRBV5-5; CDR3: CASAAANSPLHF; DNA: TGTGCCAGCGCGGCAGCTAATTCACCCCTCCACTTT
J: TRBJ2-7; D: TRBD1; size: few; V: TRBV10-3; CDR3: CAISESLGQGGYEQYF; DNA: TGTGCCATCAGTGAGTCGCTCGGACAGGGGGGGTACGAGCAGTACTTC
J: TRBJ2-7; D: TRBD1; size: .; V: TRBV15; CDR3: CATGGQAPYEQYF; DNA: TGTGCCACCGGAGGACAGGCCCCCTACGAGCAGTACTTC
J: TRBJ2-1; D: TRBD2; size: .; V: TRBV2; CDR3: CASSSISGGAEGEQFF; DNA: TGTGCCAGCAGTTCCATTAGCGGGGGGGCCGAGGGTGAGCAGTTCTTC
J: TRBJ1-6; D: .; size: .; V: TRBV30; CDR3: CAWSVLSGYNSPLHF; DNA: TGTGCCTGGAGTGTACTATCAGGGTATAATTCACCCCTCCACTTT
J: TRBJ1-2; D: .; size: .; V: TRBV4-1; CDR3: CASSPSDSLVVYGYTF; DNA: TGCGCCAGCAGCCCATCGGACAGTTTGGTTGTCTATGGCTACACCTTC
J: TRBJ2-2; D: TRBD1; size: few; V: TRBV7-6; CDR3: CASSSRGQVGELFF; DNA: TGTGCCAGCAGTTCCAGGGGGCAAGTCGGGGAGCTGTTTTTT
J: TRBJ2-5; D: .; size: once; V: TRBV7-7; CDR3: CASSPNQETQYF; DNA: TGTGCCAGCAGCCCCAACCAAGAGACCCAGTACTTC
J: TRBJ2-1; D: TRBD1; size: .; V: TRBV4-1; CDR3: CASSLGQGSYNEQFF; DNA: TGCGCCAGCAGCCTTGGACAGGGGAGCTACAATGAGCAGTTCTTC
J: TRBJ1-1; D: .; size: .; V: TRBV5-1; CDR3: CASSLAEYTEAFF; DNA: TGCGCCAGCAGCTTGGCGGAGTACACTGAAGCTTTCTTT
J: TRBJ1-2; D: TRBD1; size: .; V: TRBV4-1; CDR3: CASSPGTGVLRGYTF; DNA: TGCGCCAGCAGCCCCGGGACAGGGGTTCTTAGAGGCTACACCTTC
J: TRBJ1-5; D: .; size: .; V: TRBV7-6; CDR3: CASSLGRDQPQHF; DNA: TGTGCCAGCAGCTTAGGGAGGGATCAGCCCCAGCATTTT
J: TRBJ2-7; D: .; size: .; V: TRBV5-1; CDR3: CASSSRGGYEQYF; DNA: TGCGCCAGCAGCTCCAGGGGTGGGTACGAGCAGTACTTC
J: TRBJ1-3; D: .; size: .; V: TRBV9; CDR3: CASSLSGNTIYF; DNA: TGTGCCAGCAGTCTATCTGGAAACACCATATATTTT
J: TRBJ1-1; D: .; size: .; V: TRBV29-1; CDR3: CSVEDRHEAFF; DNA: TGCAGCGTTGAAGACAGACATGAAGCTTTCTTT
J: TRBJ1-3; D: TRBD1; size: once; V: TRBV10-3; CDR3: CAISETGGAGNTIYF; DNA: TGTGCCATCAGCGAGACAGGGGGGGCTGGAAACACCATATATTTT
J: TRBJ1-1; D: .; size: .; V: TRBV21-1; CDR3: CASSQGHQAFF; DNA: TGTGCCAGCAGCCAGGGACATCAAGCTTTCTTT
J: TRBJ2-4; D: .; size: few; V: TRBV5-5; CDR3: CASSLGGDIAKNIQYF; DNA: TGTGCCAGCAGCTTAGGAGGAGACATAGCCAAAAACATTCAGTACTTC
J: TRBJ1-5; D: .; size: .; V: TRBV6-1; CDR3: CASREGGNQPQHF; DNA: TGTGCCAGCAGGGAAGGAGGCAATCAGCCCCAGCATTTT
J: TRBJ2-3; D: .; size: .; V: TRBV7-6; CDR3: CASSSRVPDTQYF; DNA: TGTGCCAGCAGCTCCCGTGTCCCAGATACGCAGTATTTT
J: TRBJ2-6; D: .; size: .; V: TRBV7-9; CDR3: CASSATVSGANVLTF; DNA: TGTGCCAGCAGCGCAACGGTCTCTGGGGCCAACGTCCTGACTTTC
J: TRBJ1-2; D: TRBD1; size: .; V: TRBV30; CDR3: CAWSVGGDRRYGYTF; DNA: TGTGCCTGGAGTGTAGGGGGGGACAGGAGATATGGCTACACCTTC
J: TRBJ2-1; D: .; size: .; V: TRBV5-6; CDR3: CASSLPERLSSYNEQFF; DNA: TGTGCCAGCAGCTTGCCCGAGAGGTTGAGCTCCTACAATGAGCAGTTCTTC